The rows below give T cell receptor beta chains drawn from one sample of a study of CD8 T cells in Susac syndrome. TCRdb re-derived calls from the immunoSEQ multiplex PCR reads in MiXCR, one entry per CDR3 protein. There are nearly 70,000 distinct CDR3 sequences in the sample; 95% occur only once, and approximately 0.25% lies in the top ten. Source material: CD8+ T cells from PBMCs. The receptors were gathered from a human donor in good health. Both conserved end residues are part of each CDR3. The D gene is left open where the match is weak. Clone size appears in some rows only: once, few, many, or a class for an expanded clone.

J	V	size	D	DNA	CDR3
TRBJ2-5	TRBV10-3	.	TRBD2	TGTGCCATCAGTGACCCGGCCAGCGGGGGCGGGGAGACCCAGTACTTC	CAISDPASGGGETQYF
TRBJ1-2	TRBV7-9	.	TRBD1	TGTGCCAGCAGCTTCGGACAGGACGACTATGGCTACACCTTC	CASSFGQDDYGYTF
TRBJ2-3	TRBV7-2	.	.	TGTGCCAGCACCACCCAGGAGATTATCACCACAGATACGCAGTATTTT	CASTTQEIITTDTQYF
TRBJ1-1	TRBV29-1	.	.	TGCAGCGTTGAAGATCTGGGGGGGGTAAACACTGAAGCTTTCTTT	CSVEDLGGVNTEAFF
TRBJ1-1	TRBV28	.	.	TGTGCCAGCAGTGATTCCCGGGGGGGTATCACTGAAGCTTTCTTT	CASSDSRGGITEAFF
TRBJ1-5	TRBV19	.	.	TGTGCCAGTAGTCAAGTCATTTTCAGCAATCAGCCCCAGCATTTT	CASSQVIFSNQPQHF
TRBJ2-4	TRBV9	.	.	TGTGCCAGCAGCACCCGAGGGACGGACAAAAACATTCAGTACTTC	CASSTRGTDKNIQYF
TRBJ2-3	TRBV28	.	TRBD2	TGTGCCAGCAGTTTATCAGCGGGGGACACAGATACGCAGTATTTT	CASSLSAGDTDTQYF
TRBJ1-1	TRBV6-2/TRBV6-3	.	.	TGTGCCAGCAGGAGAGAGGGGAACACTGAAGCTTTCTTT	CASRREGNTEAFF
TRBJ1-3	TRBV20-1	once	TRBD1	TGCAGTGCTAGAGAGGCAGGGGGTGGAAACACCATATATTTT	CSAREAGGGNTIYF
TRBJ2-1	TRBV29-1	.	.	TGCAGCGTTCTCGTCGGGAGCTCCTACAATGAGCAGTTCTTC	CSVLVGSSYNEQFF
TRBJ1-5	TRBV4-1	.	.	TGCGCCAGCAGCCAAGATCGTAAAGGCCACGAAGGCCAAAGCAATCAGCCCCAGCATTTT	CASSQDRKGHEGQSNQPQHF
TRBJ1-1	TRBV29-1	.	.	TGCAGCGTCCTCAGGGGCGGGAGCACTGAAGCTTTCTTT	CSVLRGGSTEAFF
TRBJ2-1	TRBV15	.	.	TGTGCCACCAGCAGAGATGGGGATGAGCAGTTCTTC	CATSRDGDEQFF
TRBJ1-6	TRBV5-6	.	TRBD1	TGTGCCAGCAGCCCGGGGCGGGACAGAGCCTCACCCCTCCACTTT	CASSPGRDRASPLHF
TRBJ1-1	TRBV29-1	.	.	TGCAGCCCCTATTTGGGCACTGAAGCTTTCTTT	CSPYLGTEAFF
TRBJ2-5	TRBV29-1	.	.	TGCAGCGCTTTTCGAGAGACCCAGTACTTC	CSAFRETQYF
TRBJ2-5	TRBV14	.	TRBD2	TGTGCCAGCAGCCCCGGGAGGACCTACCAAGAGACCCAGTACTTC	CASSPGRTYQETQYF
TRBJ2-2	TRBV19	once	TRBD1	TGTGCCAGCTGTTACGGACAGGGAAGTTCCGGGGAGCTGTTTTTT	CASCYGQGSSGELFF
TRBJ1-5	TRBV7-9	.	TRBD1	TGTGCCACTGGGACAGAATACAATCAGCCCCAGCATTTT	CATGTEYNQPQHF
TRBJ1-2	TRBV4-3	.	.	TGCGCCAGCAGCCAAGATCGGATAGGGGGATACTATGGCTACACCTTC	CASSQDRIGGYYGYTF
TRBJ1-5	TRBV21-1	.	.	TGTGCCAGCAGCAGGGCACAGAATCAGCCCCAGCATTTT	CASSRAQNQPQHF
TRBJ2-1	TRBV29-1	.	TRBD2	TGCAGCGTTGTGTTAGCGGGGCACAATGAGCAGTTCTTC	CSVVLAGHNEQFF
TRBJ1-1	TRBV24-1	.	.	TGTGCCACCAGTGTGGGTCGAAACACTGAAGCTTTCTTT	CATSVGRNTEAFF
TRBJ1-1	TRBV4-2	once	TRBD1	TGTGCCAGCAGTGTGCAGGGGGCGGCTGAAGCTTTCTTT	CASSVQGAAEAFF
TRBJ1-1	TRBV28	.	.	TGTGCCAGCAGTTTTGGTTGGGACACTGAAGCTTTCTTT	CASSFGWDTEAFF
TRBJ2-2	TRBV19	.	.	TGTGCCAGTAGCCTCCGGATTGGGGAGCTGTTTTTT	CASSLRIGELFF
TRBJ1-3	TRBV5-1	.	.	TGCGCCAGCAGCTTGAATGGGGAGAGTGGAAACACCATATATTTT	CASSLNGESGNTIYF
TRBJ2-1	TRBV29-1	.	.	TGCAGCGCTTCTGAGAATGAGCAGTTCTTC	CSASENEQFF